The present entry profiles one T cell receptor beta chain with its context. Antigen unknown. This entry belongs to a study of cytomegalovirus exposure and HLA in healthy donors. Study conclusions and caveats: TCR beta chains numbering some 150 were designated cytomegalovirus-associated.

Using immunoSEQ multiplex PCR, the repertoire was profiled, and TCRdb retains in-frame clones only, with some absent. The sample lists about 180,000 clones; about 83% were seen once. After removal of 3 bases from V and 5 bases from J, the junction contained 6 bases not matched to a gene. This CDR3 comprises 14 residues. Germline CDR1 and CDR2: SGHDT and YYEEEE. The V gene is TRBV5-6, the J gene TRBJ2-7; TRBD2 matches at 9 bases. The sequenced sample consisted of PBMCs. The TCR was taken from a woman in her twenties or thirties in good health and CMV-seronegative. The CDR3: CASSWGTSLHEQYF. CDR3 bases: TGTGCCAGCAGCTGGGGGACTAGCCTCCACGAGCAGTACTTC.